This T cell receptor beta chain was observed in a study of blood T cell repertoires in COVID-19. The assay was immunoSEQ multiplex PCR, and TCRdb's table has in-frame clones only and misses some. The data show 80,000 to 95,000 clones, around 83% seen once. The CDR3 sequence is 16 residues long. Trimming at V came to 6 bases and at J to 3 bases, leaving 6 bases not matched to a gene. Germline V CDR1 and CDR2: SGHTA, FQGNSA. Sequenced material: peripheral blood. The TCR sequence derives from a woman of 80 years or more in a cohort sampled during active or convalescent COVID-19. The genes are TRBV7-2 and TRBJ2-5, with 14 bases aligning to TRBD2. CDR3 protein: CASRGLTSGREETQYF. CDR3 nucleotides: TGTGCCAGCAGGGGATTGACTAGCGGGAGGGAAGAGACCCAGTACTTC. Complete variable domain (other parts from reference TRBV7-2 and TRBJ2-5): GAGVSQSPSNKVTEKGKDVELRCDPISGHTALYWYRQSLGQGLEFLIYFQGNSAPDKSGLPSDRFSAERTGGSVSTLTIQRTQQEDSAVYLCASRGLTSGREETQYFGPGTRLLVL.